This T cell receptor (beta chain) was retrieved from a study of T cells in localized non-small cell lung cancer. Overall study results and limits: Analysis by sequencing included only one tumor region, so heterogeneity remains possible. In adjacent lung, a median roughly 56 of the top 100 tumor clones were found.

The repertoire was sequenced with immunoSEQ multiplex PCR; TCRdb's copy has only in-frame clones and lacks some. Seen here are approximately 67,000 clones, roughly 81% observed once, and the top ten hold approximately 13%. Trimming pared 1 base from V and 3 bases from J, leaving 6 bases between. CDR3 length: 13 amino acids. Germline values: CDR1 MNHEY, CDR2 SMNVEV (reference sequence). This clone was observed a handful of times. Its antigen is not known. The clonotype was recovered from a female donor older than 55 with stage I lung adenocarcinoma. The chain employs TRBV27 and TRBJ1-1; tentative D call: TRBD1 (6 bases). The sequences come from peripheral blood, collected before any cancer treatment. The CDR3 protein is CASSLYRDTEAFF. The CDR3 DNA reads as TGTGCCAGCAGTTTATACAGGGACACTGAAGCTTTCTTT.